These T cell receptor beta chains were read from a single sample in a study of T cell responses to AZD1222 COVID-19 vaccine. The table came from immunoSEQ multiplex PCR; TCRdb's copy has only in-frame clones and leaves some out. The sample comprises some 97,000 clones, approximately 90% of which are singletons, and about 3.3% rests with the top ten. The sequencing used peripheral blood, collected on day 0 of AZD1222 vaccination. The receptors derive from an adult in good health. CDR3s include the opening cysteine and the closing phenylalanine or tryptophan. Each record gives: clone size, J gene, D gene, V gene, CDR3 protein, CDR3 DNA. D genes are given only for firm matches. Some rows have no size entry. The others give once, few or many, or a class for an expanded clone.

abundance: -; j_gene: TRBJ1-2; d_gene: -; v_gene: TRBV28; CDR3aa: CAQGRGNYGYTF; CDR3nt: TGTGCCCAAGGGCGGGGCAACTATGGCTACACCTTC
abundance: -; j_gene: TRBJ2-6; d_gene: -; v_gene: TRBV11-3; CDR3aa: CASSLGESGANVLTF; CDR3nt: TGTGCCAGCAGCTTAGGAGAATCTGGGGCCAACGTCCTGACTTTC
abundance: -; j_gene: TRBJ1-2; d_gene: -; v_gene: TRBV6-5; CDR3aa: CASSYGGLNGYTF; CDR3nt: TGTGCCAGCAGTTACGGGGGATTAAATGGCTACACCTTC
abundance: -; j_gene: TRBJ2-2; d_gene: TRBD1; v_gene: TRBV5-1; CDR3aa: CASSSDREQLTGELFF; CDR3nt: TGCGCCAGCAGCTCTGACAGGGAACAATTGACCGGGGAGCTGTTTTTT
abundance: -; j_gene: TRBJ1-2; d_gene: -; v_gene: TRBV9; CDR3aa: CASSPQGRGYGYTF; CDR3nt: TGTGCCAGCAGCCCCCAGGGCAGGGGCTATGGCTACACCTTC
abundance: -; j_gene: TRBJ1-6; d_gene: TRBD1; v_gene: TRBV7-9; CDR3aa: CASSFGQGPSPLHF; CDR3nt: TGTGCCAGCAGCTTCGGACAGGGCCCCTCACCCCTCCACTTT
abundance: -; j_gene: TRBJ1-2; d_gene: TRBD1; v_gene: TRBV28; CDR3aa: CASSLRRQGYGYTF; CDR3nt: TGTGCCAGCAGTTTAAGGAGACAGGGGTATGGCTACACCTTC
abundance: -; j_gene: TRBJ2-5; d_gene: -; v_gene: TRBV3-1/TRBV3-2; CDR3aa: CASSQGRGGQETQYF; CDR3nt: TGTGCCAGCAGCCAGGGACGAGGGGGTCAAGAGACCCAGTACTTC
abundance: -; j_gene: TRBJ2-2; d_gene: TRBD1; v_gene: TRBV7-2; CDR3aa: CASSLVIGTGSGELFF; CDR3nt: TGTGCCAGCAGCTTAGTTATTGGGACAGGGTCCGGGGAGCTGTTTTTT
abundance: -; j_gene: TRBJ2-1; d_gene: TRBD2; v_gene: TRBV7-2; CDR3aa: CASSLGGLAGAYNEQFF; CDR3nt: TGTGCCAGCAGCTTAGGGGGCCTAGCGGGGGCCTACAATGAGCAGTTCTTC
abundance: -; j_gene: TRBJ1-5; d_gene: -; v_gene: TRBV7-9; CDR3aa: CASSNSGLNQPQHF; CDR3nt: TGTGCCAGCAGCAACAGTGGCCTCAATCAGCCCCAGCATTTT
abundance: -; j_gene: TRBJ2-5; d_gene: -; v_gene: TRBV7-2; CDR3aa: CASSRRGTSRQETQYF; CDR3nt: TGTGCCAGCAGCCGGAGGGGCACTAGTCGACAAGAGACCCAGTACTTC
abundance: -; j_gene: TRBJ1-2; d_gene: TRBD1; v_gene: TRBV24-1; CDR3aa: CATSLDSHRGGYTF; CDR3nt: TGTGCCACCAGTTTGGACAGTCACAGGGGTGGCTACACCTTC
abundance: -; j_gene: TRBJ1-3; d_gene: -; v_gene: TRBV9; CDR3aa: CASSVESKGSSGNTIYF; CDR3nt: TGTGCCAGCAGCGTAGAGAGTAAAGGAAGCTCTGGAAACACCATATATTTT
abundance: -; j_gene: TRBJ1-5; d_gene: TRBD1; v_gene: TRBV19; CDR3aa: CASRLRGLGQPQHF; CDR3nt: TGTGCCAGTAGGCTCAGGGGGCTCGGGCAGCCCCAGCATTTT
abundance: -; j_gene: TRBJ1-5; d_gene: -; v_gene: TRBV19; CDR3aa: CASNPLGGTSNQPQHF; CDR3nt: TGTGCCAGTAACCCTCTCGGAGGAACGAGCAATCAGCCCCAGCATTTT
abundance: once; j_gene: TRBJ1-2; d_gene: -; v_gene: TRBV18; CDR3aa: CASSRSRGPTDGYTF; CDR3nt: TGTGCCAGCTCGAGGTCCAGGGGCCCAACGGATGGCTACACCTTC
abundance: -; j_gene: TRBJ2-7; d_gene: -; v_gene: TRBV7-2; CDR3aa: CASSLTSYEQYF; CDR3nt: TGTGCCAGCAGCTTAACGAGCTACGAGCAGTACTTC
abundance: few; j_gene: TRBJ2-1; d_gene: TRBD2; v_gene: TRBV6-1; CDR3aa: CASRLGGNEQFF; CDR3nt: TGTGCCAGCAGATTGGGGGGGAATGAGCAGTTCTTC
abundance: few; j_gene: TRBJ1-3; d_gene: -; v_gene: TRBV10-3; CDR3aa: CAISPDSSGNTIYF; CDR3nt: TGTGCCATCAGCCCCGACAGCTCTGGAAACACCATATATTTT
abundance: -; j_gene: TRBJ2-2; d_gene: -; v_gene: TRBV12-3/TRBV12-4; CDR3aa: CASSDRNTGELFF; CDR3nt: TGTGCCAGCAGTGACCGGAACACCGGGGAGCTGTTTTTT
abundance: once; j_gene: TRBJ2-7; d_gene: TRBD2; v_gene: TRBV28; CDR3aa: CASIGLAGGRYEQYF; CDR3nt: TGTGCCAGCATCGGTTTAGCGGGGGGGCGATACGAGCAGTACTTC
abundance: once; j_gene: TRBJ2-7; d_gene: -; v_gene: TRBV6-2/TRBV6-3; CDR3aa: CASSSHYEQYF; CDR3nt: TGTGCCAGCAGCTCCCACTACGAGCAGTACTTC
abundance: -; j_gene: TRBJ1-3; d_gene: -; v_gene: TRBV21-1; CDR3aa: CASSKALWAGPGNTIYF; CDR3nt: TGTGCCAGCAGCAAAGCGCTTTGGGCAGGGCCTGGAAACACCATATATTTT
abundance: -; j_gene: TRBJ2-1; d_gene: TRBD2; v_gene: TRBV7-2; CDR3aa: CASSLVAGGRLGNEQFF; CDR3nt: TGTGCCAGCAGCTTAGTAGCGGGGGGGCGGTTGGGCAATGAGCAGTTCTTC
abundance: -; j_gene: TRBJ1-1; d_gene: -; v_gene: TRBV5-4; CDR3aa: CASSSYTEAFF; CDR3nt: TGTGCCAGCAGCTCCTACACTGAAGCTTTCTTT
abundance: -; j_gene: TRBJ1-6; d_gene: -; v_gene: TRBV6-2/TRBV6-3; CDR3aa: CASSPRSNSPLHF; CDR3nt: TGTGCCAGCAGTCCCCGAAGTAATTCACCCCTCCACTTT
abundance: -; j_gene: TRBJ1-2; d_gene: TRBD1; v_gene: TRBV5-5; CDR3aa: CASSLEGAANYGYTF; CDR3nt: TGTGCCAGCAGCTTGGAGGGGGCTGCTAACTATGGCTACACCTTC
abundance: few; j_gene: TRBJ1-1; d_gene: -; v_gene: TRBV18; CDR3aa: CASSPGAQRVELSTEAFF; CDR3nt: TGTGCCAGCTCACCAGGTGCCCAGCGGGTCGAGTTGAGCACTGAAGCTTTCTTT
abundance: -; j_gene: TRBJ2-2; d_gene: -; v_gene: TRBV6-6; CDR3aa: CASSNGGGGTGELFF; CDR3nt: TGTGCCAGCAGTAACGGAGGGGGGGGCACCGGGGAGCTGTTTTTT
abundance: once; j_gene: TRBJ2-7; d_gene: TRBD2; v_gene: TRBV30; CDR3aa: CAWSRGGPPYEQYF; CDR3nt: TGTGCCTGGAGTCGGGGGGGCCCACCCTACGAGCAGTACTTC
abundance: -; j_gene: TRBJ2-3; d_gene: TRBD2; v_gene: TRBV3-1/TRBV3-2; CDR3aa: CASSHGGADTQYF; CDR3nt: TGTGCCAGCAGCCACGGGGGGGCAGATACGCAGTATTTT
abundance: -; j_gene: TRBJ2-3; d_gene: -; v_gene: TRBV29-1; CDR3aa: CSAQGLGGGTDTQYF; CDR3nt: TGCAGCGCTCAGGGACTGGGGGGAGGCACAGATACGCAGTATTTT
abundance: -; j_gene: TRBJ2-1; d_gene: TRBD1; v_gene: TRBV9; CDR3aa: CASSGTGATYNEQFF; CDR3nt: TGTGCCAGCAGCGGGACAGGGGCCACCTACAATGAGCAGTTCTTC
abundance: -; j_gene: TRBJ1-5; d_gene: -; v_gene: TRBV30; CDR3aa: CACTLGVNQPQHF; CDR3nt: TGTGCCTGCACCCTAGGGGTGAATCAGCCCCAGCATTTT
abundance: -; j_gene: TRBJ1-2; d_gene: -; v_gene: TRBV30; CDR3aa: CAWSLGVRSGYTF; CDR3nt: TGTGCCTGGAGTCTAGGGGTTCGGAGTGGCTACACCTTC